What follows are 25 T cell receptor beta chains derived from one specimen sequenced in a study of T cells in Graves' hyperthyroidism and ophthalmopathy. Regions amplified from RNA transcripts were the TCR beta CDR3 regions. A first-round RT-PCR of the TCR CDR3 used the HTBI primer set. TCRdb reprocessed the multiplex PCR reads with MiXCR, giving one entry per CDR3 protein. Counted here are approximately 620,000 distinct CDR3 sequences, approximately 15% occurring once; the ten biggest clones make up around 5.4%. Sequenced input: blood. The receptors stem from a woman in her thirties with Graves' hyperthyroidism that later progressed to Graves' ophthalmopathy.

This clonotype has at least ten counts. The chain couples TRBV2 to TRBJ2-5; 7 nucleotides line up with TRBD1. There are 13 residues in the CDR3. The V gene's germline CDR1 is SNHLY and CDR2 FYNNEI. V lost 3 bases to trimming and J lost 5 bases; unmatched junction nucleotides: 3. The CDR3 DNA sequence: TGTGCCAGCAGTGATGACAGGGTGGAGACCCAGTACTTC. Translation gives CASSDDRVETQYF.

V gene TRBV7-9 combines with J gene TRBJ2-7, with a tentative D call TRBD1 (6 bases). The CDR3 has 12 residues. Trimming removed 4 bases at V and 5 bases at J, with 9 bases between. Germline V gene sequence: CDR1 SEHNR, CDR2 FQNEAQ (reference sequence). The chain's CDR3 is CASSSEGDEQYF. CDR3 DNA sequence: TGTGCCAGCAGCTCCGAGGGGGACGAGCAGTACTTC.

This clonotype has at least ten counts. The V call is TRBV5-5, the J call TRBJ1-5; the D gene is possibly TRBD1 (5 bases). Trimming took 4 bases from V and 5 from J, leaving 19 bases between them. This CDR3 spans 16 amino acids. Looked up from germline, CDR1 is SGHKS and CDR2 is YYEKEE (reference sequence). The DNA for the CDR3 is TGTGCCAGCAGCCCCTCTGGGGCGCGTTTCGATCAGCCCCAGCATTTT. Translated: CASSPSGARFDQPQHF.

The J gene is TRBJ2-7, the V gene TRBV14; no clear D gene. The CDR3 is 15 residues long. CDR1 is SGHDN and CDR2 is FVKESK in the germline V gene. V lost 0 bases and J 3 bases, leaving 12 bases between the germline ends. CDR3 in DNA: TGTGCCAGCAGCCAAGAACCCCTACTCAGCTACGAGCAGTACTTC. Translated: CASSQEPLLSYEQYF.

This clonotype was seen many times. This chain joins TRBV30 and TRBJ1-6; 10 nucleotides line up with TRBD1. Germline V gene sequence: CDR1 GTSNPN, CDR2 SVGIG (reference sequence). CDR3 size: 13 residues. The junction had 4 bases not matched to a gene; V was cut back by 4 bases and J by 10 bases. In DNA, the CDR3 is TGTGCCTGGAAGGGACAGGGGAGGTCACCCCTCCACTTT. Its protein is CAWKGQGRSPLHF.

This clonotype was recorded at least ten times. The V call is TRBV20-1, the J call TRBJ1-2; D is unresolved. The CDR3 covers 15 residues. Germline CDR1 DFQATT, CDR2 SNEGSKA (reference sequence). V was trimmed by 5 bases and J by 6 bases, leaving 22 bases between them. DNA of the CDR3: TGCAGTGCTTCTCGTGCTAGTGGGCCCCGGGATGGCTACACCTTC. Amino acid sequence: CSASRASGPRDGYTF.

This clonotype was observed a few times. The chain carries TRBV6-1 and TRBJ2-7; 9 nucleotides align to TRBD1. Per germline, CDR1 MNHNS and CDR2 SASEGT. Losses at the gene ends were 5 bases for V and 1 base for J; bases not matched to a gene: 6. CDR3 length equals 15 residues. The CDR3 nucleotides read TGTGCCAGCAGTTATTATGACAGGGGGTCCTACGAGCAGTACTTC. Its translation is CASSYYDRGSYEQYF.

This clonotype occurred a few times. J is TRBJ1-1 and V is TRBV6-2 or TRBV6-3; D is ambiguous. V was shortened by 4 bases and J by 11 bases, with 2 bases between the two germline ends. Germline V gene data show CDR1 as MNHEY and CDR2 as SVGEGT. CDR3 length equals 8 residues. CDR3 in amino acids: CASSFAFF. The CDR3 DNA reads TGTGCCAGCAGTTTTGCTTTCTTT.

This chain connects TRBV20-1 to TRBJ1-5; 8 bases are shared with TRBD1. CDR3 size: 17 residues. Germline V CDR1 and CDR2: DFQATT, SNEGSKA (reference sequence). Losses at the gene ends were 7 bases for V and 0 bases for J; bases not matched to a gene: 14. This chain's CDR3 is CSVNIGQGEYSNQPQHF. CDR3 DNA: TGCAGTGTCAATATTGGACAGGGAGAGTATAGCAATCAGCCCCAGCATTTT.

Many counts were recorded for this clonotype. V is TRBV11-3 and J is TRBJ1-1; D is uncertain. V gave up 1 base and J gave up 1 base, with 10 bases separating them. Germline V gene data show CDR1 as SGHNT and CDR2 as YENEEA. The CDR3 has 15 amino acids. The CDR3 loop reads CASSLVLWGNTEAFF. The CDR3, as DNA: TGTGCCAGCAGCTTAGTTCTCTGGGGGAACACTGAAGCTTTCTTT.

The chain links TRBV27 to TRBJ2-7; 8 bases match TRBD2. With V trimmed by 7 bases and J by 7 bases, 12 bases remained unmatched. The CDR3 spans 14 residues. Germline loops: CDR1 MNHEY, CDR2 SMNVEV (reference sequence). DNA of the CDR3: TGTGCCAGCACCCCCACAGCGGGAGCTGGGGAGCAGTACTTC. It specifies CASTPTAGAGEQYF.

This clonotype was seen ten or more times. The V and J genes are TRBV12-3 or TRBV12-4 and TRBJ1-2; D call uncertain. With 2 bases removed from V and 0 bases from J, the gap between germline ends came to 7 bases. The CDR3 has 14 amino acids. The CDR3 sequence: CASSLPGANYGYTF. CDR3 bases: TGTGCCAGCAGTTTACCCGGAGCTAACTATGGCTACACCTTC.

This clonotype was detected ten times or more. This chain uses TRBV7-8 with TRBJ2-3; 8 bases align to TRBD1. Looked up from germline, CDR1 is SGHVS and CDR2 is FQNEAQ. Germline trimming cut 5 bases from V and 0 bases from J; bases unmatched to any gene: 4. The CDR3 has 15 amino acids. The DNA of the CDR3 is TGTGCCAGCAGCCATAGACAGGGGAGCACAGATACGCAGTATTTT. This sequence encodes CASSHRQGSTDTQYF.

This clonotype was counted only a few times. The chain couples TRBV5-1 to TRBJ2-6, with 13 bases matching TRBD2. Per the germline V gene, CDR1 is SGHRS and CDR2 is YFSETQ. Unmatched junction bases numbered 10, after V lost 4 bases and J lost 0 bases. The CDR3 contains 20 residues. The CDR3 sequence: CASSREGLAGLSSGANVLTF. The CDR3 nucleotides read TGCGCCAGCAGCAGGGAGGGACTAGCGGGACTCAGCTCTGGGGCCAACGTCCTGACTTTC.

This clonotype appeared a few times. The rearrangement joins TRBV6-2 or TRBV6-3 to TRBJ2-2, with 10 bases aligning to TRBD2. Germline loops: CDR1 MNHEY, CDR2 SVGEGT. V lost 8 bases, J lost 6 bases, and 6 bases stayed unmatched. There are 14 residues in the CDR3. The CDR3 is CASELAGSAGELFF. CDR3 DNA: TGTGCCAGCGAACTAGCGGGAAGCGCCGGGGAGCTGTTTTTT.

The chain combines TRBV10-3 with TRBJ2-7; 10 nucleotides match TRBD2. This CDR3 contains 14 residues. V was pared by 7 bases and J by 3 bases, with 6 bases of the junction left unmatched. Germline values: CDR1 ENHRY, CDR2 SYGVKD. Here the CDR3 reads CAINSSGRDYEQYF. The CDR3 coding sequence is TGTGCCATCAATTCCAGCGGGAGGGACTACGAGCAGTACTTC.

A word on this clonotype: A read error may explain this, as a much larger clone is one base away. The chain combines TRBV6-1 with TRBJ2-3, with D unresolved. This CDR3 spans 14 amino acids. Looked up from germline, CDR1 is MNHNS and CDR2 is SASEGT. CDR3 in amino acids: CASSQASRTDTQYF. For the CDR3, the DNA is TGTGCCAGCAGTCAAGCGTCTCGTACAGATACGCAGTATTTT.

This clonotype has a count of ten or more. V gene TRBV7-9 combines with J gene TRBJ1-6, with 8 bases matching TRBD1. J was trimmed by 9 bases and V by 1 base; bases with no gene match: 5. The CDR3 length is 15 residues. CDR1 SEHNR and CDR2 FQNEAQ come from the germline V gene (reference sequence). CDR3 region: CASSLETGDISPLHF. The CDR3 DNA is TGTGCCAGCAGCTTAGAGACAGGGGACATTTCACCCCTCCACTTT.

The chain couples TRBV4-3 to TRBJ2-1; possible D gene TRBD2, 5 bases. The CDR3 has 15 amino acids. V gave up 8 bases and J gave up 9 bases, with 23 bases separating them. Germline V gene data show CDR1 as LGHNA and CDR2 as YSLEER. The CDR3 region has the DNA TGCGCCAGCGGACTGGCTACCCTACCGAACGGTGAGCAGTTCTTC. It is translated as CASGLATLPNGEQFF.

In this sample, this clonotype turned up a few times. The chain uses TRBV19 and TRBJ1-2, with D maybe TRBD1 (5 bases). With 4 bases removed from V and 2 bases from J, the gap between germline ends came to 8 bases. The CDR3 has 13 amino acids. The germline V gene has CDR1 LNHDA and CDR2 SQIVND (reference sequence). For the CDR3, the DNA is TGTGCCAGTAGTACCAGGACAAACTATGGCTACACCTTC. Residues: CASSTRTNYGYTF.

This clonotype was seen ten or more times. The chain combines TRBV5-8 with TRBJ2-5; D unclear. CDR3 size: 14 residues. Germline values: CDR1 SGHTS, CDR2 YDEGEE. Trimming pared 0 bases from V and 5 bases from J, leaving 11 bases between. CDR3 residues: CASSLGAPWETQYF. The CDR3 DNA sequence: TGTGCCAGCAGCTTGGGGGCCCCGTGGGAGACCCAGTACTTC.

There are many counts of this clonotype. The chain has TRBV24-1 and TRBJ1-2; D remains ambiguous. Between the trimmed V and J ends, which lost 0 bases and 7 bases, there was a span of 2 bases. The CDR3 sequence is 11 residues long. Germline V gene sequence: CDR1 KGHDR, CDR2 SFDVKD. This CDR3 reads CATSDLGGYTF. CDR3 bases: TGTGCCACCAGTGATTTGGGTGGCTACACCTTC.

The table lists this clonotype with many counts. The chain uses TRBV19 and TRBJ2-1; possibly TRBD1 or TRBD2 for D (5 bases each). The CDR3 totals 18 residues. V lost 1 base to trimming and J lost 1 base, with 17 bases between them. The germline gives CDR1 LNHDA, CDR2 SQIVND (reference sequence). CDR3 loop: CASSIGTGGRVSYNEQFF. CDR3 coding DNA: TGTGCCAGTAGTATAGGGACTGGGGGTAGGGTTTCCTACAATGAGCAGTTCTTC.

The sample holds many counts of this clonotype. The gene calls are TRBV11-2 and TRBJ2-6, with D possibly called TRBD1 or TRBD2 (5 bases each). V was cut by 0 bases and J by 3 bases, with 9 bases left in between. This CDR3 is built from 16 residues. CDR1 is SGHAT and CDR2 is FQNNGV in the germline V gene. This chain's CDR3 is CASSLEQAGGANVLTF. The CDR3, as DNA: TGTGCCAGCAGCTTAGAACAGGCGGGTGGGGCCAACGTCCTGACTTTC.

This clonotype was picked up many times. The chain is built from TRBV19 and TRBJ1-5; D gene uncertain. V was clipped by 5 bases and J by 0 bases, with 11 bases between them. This CDR3 has 15 amino acids. Germline V gene sequence: CDR1 LNHDA, CDR2 SQIVND (reference sequence). The CDR3 sequence is CASSAEAYSNQPQHF. The CDR3, as DNA: TGTGCCAGTAGTGCCGAGGCCTATAGCAATCAGCCCCAGCATTTT.